The 30 T cell receptor beta chains listed next were all sequenced from one sample in a study of blood T cell repertoires in COVID-19. Generated by immunoSEQ multiplex PCR, the TCRdb table keeps only in-frame clones and is missing some. The data contain about 220,000 clones, roughly 85% of them seen just once; the ten biggest clones take up approximately 4%. The sequencing input was peripheral blood. The receptors stem from a woman over 75 with acute or convalescent COVID-19.

In its sample, this clone was seen a few times. This chain links TRBV7-3 with TRBJ2-2; D not resolved. V lost 0 bases to trimming and J lost 4 bases, with 6 bases between them. The CDR3 loop spans 14 amino acids. Per the germline V gene, CDR1 is SGHTA and CDR2 is FQGTGA. The CDR3 sequence: CASSLTSSTGELFF. The CDR3 DNA follows: TGTGCCAGCAGCTTAACATCGTCCACCGGGGAGCTGTTTTTT.

As to this clone: At the DNA level, this CDR3 is encoded by other sequences in the same sample as well. The rearrangement joins TRBV28 to TRBJ2-7; 7 bases agree with TRBD1. Per germline, CDR1 MDHEN and CDR2 SYDVKM. The V gene end was trimmed by 3 bases and the J gene end by 3 bases; junction bases not matched to a gene: 2. The CDR3 spans 13 residues. The CDR3 DNA reads as TGTGCCAGCAGTTTGCCAGGGGGCTACGAGCAGTACTTC. It is translated as CASSLPGGYEQYF.

The chain recombines TRBV25-1 with TRBJ1-1, with D maybe TRBD1 (5 bases). Trimming took off 1 base at V and 1 base at J, with 13 bases between the two ends. The CDR3 has 16 amino acids. Germline V gene data show CDR1 as MGHDK and CDR2 as SYGVNS. As DNA, the CDR3 is TGTGCCAGCAGTGAATTCCAGGGCCGACCGAACACTGAAGCTTTCTTT. Protein product: CASSEFQGRPNTEAFF.

The V and J genes are TRBV15 and TRBJ2-3; 11 bases fit TRBD2. CDR3 size: 16 residues. Trimming at V came to 1 base and at J to 1 base, leaving 1 base not matched to a gene. Germline V gives CDR1 LNHNV, CDR2 YYDKDF (reference sequence). This CDR3 is CATSRGLAGRTDTQYF. CDR3 in DNA: TGTGCCACCAGCAGAGGACTAGCGGGGCGCACAGATACGCAGTATTTT.

This clone came up a few times. The gene calls are TRBV3-1 (or the pseudogene TRBV3-2) and TRBJ2-5; a possible D gene is TRBD2 (6 bases). The CDR3 covers 10 residues. The germline V gene has CDR1 LGHDT and CDR2 YNNKEL (reference sequence). The CDR3 nucleotides read TGTGCTTCGGGGAGGGAGACCCAGTACTTC. This codes for CASGRETQYF.

J is TRBJ1-1 and V is TRBV19, with D unclear. The CDR3 extends over 13 amino acids. The V and J ends lost 5 bases and 3 bases respectively, with 10 bases between them. Germline V gives CDR1 LNHDA, CDR2 SQIVND (reference sequence). The CDR3 bases are TGTGCCAGTAGTCTCGCCATAGACACTGAAGCTTTCTTT. Protein sequence: CASSLAIDTEAFF.

This chain connects TRBV9 to TRBJ2-2; D perhaps matches TRBD1 (6 bases). CDR3 size: 15 residues. Trimming took 4 bases from V and 1 from J, leaving 11 bases between them. Germline V gives CDR1 SGDLS, CDR2 YYNGEE. The CDR3 DNA reads TGTGCCAGCAGCTTAGGACAGCTGAACACCGGGGAGCTGTTTTTT. Residues: CASSLGQLNTGELFF.

The V call is TRBV30, the J call TRBJ1-1; the D gene is possibly TRBD1 (6 bases). The CDR3 runs to 13 residues. Germline V gene lookup returns CDR1 GTSNPN and CDR2 SVGIG (reference sequence). V lost 3 bases to trimming and J lost 1 base, with 9 bases between them. The chain's CDR3 is CAWRRGANTEAFF. The CDR3 DNA follows: TGTGCCTGGAGACGGGGGGCGAACACTGAAGCTTTCTTT.

V gene TRBV3-1 (or the pseudogene TRBV3-2) combines with J gene TRBJ2-7; 10 bases are a match to TRBD2. The J segment lost 1 base and the V segment lost 6 bases, leaving 9 bases of the junction unmatched. The length of the CDR3 is 16 residues. The germline CDR1 and CDR2 sequences are LGHDT and YNNKEL (reference sequence). The CDR3 sequence is CASSQNLAGASYEQYF. CDR3 sequence (DNA): TGTGCCAGCAGTCAGAATCTAGCGGGGGCATCCTACGAGCAGTACTTC.

The chain couples TRBV5-1 to TRBJ2-3; 8 bases are a match to TRBD2. Germline V gene sequence: CDR1 SGHRS, CDR2 YFSETQ. This CDR3 has 15 amino acids. V trimming: 2 bases; J trimming: 7 bases; junction bases outside the gene matches: 9. The CDR3 spells CASSFFAGGPNTQYF. CDR3 nucleotides: TGCGCCAGCAGCTTCTTCGCGGGGGGCCCCAATACGCAGTATTTT.

V and J are TRBV5-5 and TRBJ1-2; possible D gene TRBD1, 5 bases. CDR1 and CDR2 (germline): SGHKS, YYEKEE (reference sequence). The V end was cut by 0 bases, the J end by 4 bases, with 13 bases between. The CDR3 extends over 15 amino acids. The CDR3 sequence: CASSLGSGGFYGYTF. CDR3 DNA sequence: TGTGCCAGCAGCTTGGGCTCGGGGGGATTCTATGGCTACACCTTC. Full variable domain (rest looked up from reference TRBV5-5 and TRBJ1-2): DAGVTQSPTHLIKTRGQQVTLRCSPISGHKSVSWYQQVLGQGPQFIFQYYEKEERGRGNFPDRFSARQFPNYSSELNVNALLLGDSALYLCASSLGSGGFYGYTFGSGTRLTVV.

In DNA, the CDR3 is TGCGCCAGCAGCCAAGAGTACTCAGGGCACTATTCACCCCTCCACTTT. This encodes CASSQEYSGHYSPLHF. The chain carries TRBV4-3 and TRBJ1-6; tentatively, D is TRBD1 (5 bases). CDR3 length: 16 residues. The V gene lost 0 bases and the J gene lost 8 bases, with 14 bases spanning the gap. Germline CDR1 LGHNA, CDR2 YSLEER.

This clone is a singleton in its sample. This chain joins TRBV2 and TRBJ1-1, with D hard to call. Germline V gene lookup returns CDR1 SNHLY and CDR2 FYNNEI. V lost 10 bases, J lost 7 bases, and 19 bases lay in between. The CDR3 consists of 13 residues. CDR3 DNA: TGTGCCAACGTCGGCGGCAGCACCAGTGAAGCTTTCTTT. Residues: CANVGGSTSEAFF.

The chain couples TRBV21-1 to TRBJ1-3. TRBV21-1 is given as a pseudogene. The CDR3 has 17 amino acids. The CDR3 DNA reads TGTGCCAGCAGTCCGGGACTGGCGTTCTCTTTTGGAAACACCATATATTTT. Its translation is CASSPGLAFSFGNTIYF.

This chain connects TRBV28 to TRBJ1-1; D may be TRBD1 (6 bases). Germline V gene lookup returns CDR1 MDHEN and CDR2 SYDVKM. V lost 3 bases and J lost 4, with 15 bases in between. The CDR3 contains 15 residues. As DNA, the CDR3 is TGTGCCAGCAGTTTGAAAGGGGGAAGGGGCACTGAAGCTTTCTTT. It codes for CASSLKGGRGTEAFF. Based on the CDR3 plus reference TRBV28 and TRBJ1-1, the full variable domain is DVKVTQSSRYLVKRTGEKVFLECVQDMDHENMFWYRQDPGLGLRLIYFSYDVKMKEKGDIPEGYSVSREKKERFSLILESASTNQTSMYLCASSLKGGRGTEAFFGQGTRLTVV.

The chain uses TRBV10-3 and TRBJ1-3; 7 bases align to TRBD1. V lost 6 bases and J lost 2; bases outside the gene matches: 4. CDR3 length equals 14 residues. Per germline, CDR1 ENHRY and CDR2 SYGVKD. The CDR3 nucleotides read TGTGCCATCAGCACAGGGGTCCCTGGAAACACCATATATTTT. Its protein product is CAISTGVPGNTIYF.

The CDR3 DNA reads as TGTGCCAGCAGCCTCGGACAGGGTAAGGGTGGCTACACCTTC. Amino acid sequence: CASSLGQGKGGYTF. This chain connects TRBV28 to TRBJ1-2; 8 nucleotides match TRBD1. The CDR3 consists of 14 residues. Germline V gene lookup returns CDR1 MDHEN and CDR2 SYDVKM. Trimming took 6 bases from V and 7 from J; bases not matched to a gene: 10.

This clone was found a few times. The chain joins TRBV5-8 to TRBJ1-6, with 10 nucleotides matching TRBD1. The CDR3 extends over 14 amino acids. Per germline, CDR1 SGHTS and CDR2 YDEGEE. V dropped 2 bases and J dropped 9; count of bases not matched to a gene: 2. CDR3 in amino acids: CASSFRDRGSPLHF. CDR3 DNA sequence: TGTGCCAGCAGCTTCCGGGACAGGGGTTCACCCCTCCACTTT.

This clone was seen once. This rearrangement joins TRBV30 to TRBJ2-2; 8 nucleotides match TRBD1. Germline-derived CDR1 and CDR2 are GTSNPN and SVGIG (reference sequence). The CDR3 is made up of 13 amino acids. Losses at the gene ends were 5 bases for V and 6 bases for J; bases not matched to a gene: 5. The CDR3 DNA reads TGTGCCTGGGACAGGGGTCCTCCCGGGGAGCTGTTTTTT. It is translated as CAWDRGPPGELFF.

V and J are TRBV11-2 and TRBJ2-3; no clear D. With 3 bases removed from V and 10 bases from J, the gap between germline ends came to 26 bases. The CDR3 is 17 amino acids. Germline CDR1 is SGHAT and CDR2 is FQNNGV. The CDR3 is CASSFVFGDPRGIAQYF. The CDR3 DNA follows: TGTGCCAGCAGCTTTGTTTTTGGCGATCCAAGAGGAATCGCGCAGTATTTT.

This clone was observed a handful of times. CDR3: CASGQTGVYEQYF. In DNA form, the CDR3 reads TGTGCCAGCGGACAAACAGGGGTTTACGAGCAGTACTTC. The gene calls are TRBV5-4 and TRBJ2-7; 7 nucleotides align to TRBD1. Unmatched junction bases numbered 8, after V lost 7 bases and J lost 4 bases. The germline V gene has CDR1 SGHNT and CDR2 YYREEE (reference sequence). The CDR3 runs to 13 residues.

The rearrangement uses TRBV6-5 and TRBJ1-1; weak D call: TRBD1 (6 bases). Between the trimmed V and J ends, which lost 6 bases and 6 bases, there was a span of 14 bases. CDR1 and CDR2 (germline): MNHEY, SVGAGI. The CDR3 is made up of 13 amino acids. CDR3 coding DNA: TGTGCCAGCAGGCAAGGGGGGGACCCTGAAGCTTTCTTT. This translates into CASRQGGDPEAFF.

The CDR3 spells CASSFESGTSGEISANTGELFF. In DNA, the CDR3 is TGTGCCAGCAGTTTCGAATCGGGTACTAGCGGGGAGATAAGCGCGAACACCGGGGAGCTGTTTTTT. The chain joins TRBV27 to TRBJ2-2, with 10 bases that match TRBD2. This CDR3 spans 22 amino acids. V was pared by 3 bases and J by 0 bases, with 19 bases of the junction left unmatched. The V gene's germline CDR1 is MNHEY and CDR2 SMNVEV (reference sequence).

The genes are TRBV6-5 and TRBJ1-2; TRBD1 is a possible D gene (5 bases). This CDR3 contains 13 residues. Trimming removed 1 base from V and 4 bases from J, with 7 bases in between. The germline V gene has CDR1 MNHEY and CDR2 SVGAGI. The CDR3 DNA follows: TGTGCCAGCAGTTACTTAGGGGTCTATGGCTACACCTTC. The encoded protein is CASSYLGVYGYTF.

The rearrangement links TRBV7-8 to TRBJ2-3; D remains ambiguous. Germline lookup yields CDR1 SGHVS and CDR2 FQNEAQ. This CDR3 spans 13 amino acids. Trimming removed 4 bases from V and 4 bases from J, with 9 bases in between. The CDR3, as DNA: TGTGCCAGCAGCTCTCTAATCGCAGATACGCAGTATTTT. Translating it yields CASSSLIADTQYF.

V gene TRBV4-3 combines with J gene TRBJ2-5, with TRBD1 matching over 8 bases. Germline values: CDR1 LGHNA, CDR2 YSLEER. V dropped 4 bases and J dropped 4; count of bases not matched to a gene: 11. This CDR3 region has 16 residues. The CDR3 protein is CASSRDWNQGAETQYF. As DNA, the CDR3 is TGCGCCAGCAGCCGGGATTGGAACCAGGGGGCAGAGACCCAGTACTTC.

This chain joins TRBV28 and TRBJ1-2, with D perhaps TRBD1 (5 bases). The CDR3 totals 13 residues. V was pared by 9 bases and J by 4 bases, with 15 bases between. Germline CDR1 reads MDHEN; CDR2 reads SYDVKM. The CDR3 region has the DNA TGTGCCAGTGGATCAGGGAAGTCCTATGGCTACACCTTC. This translates into CASGSGKSYGYTF.

The rearrangement joins TRBV27 to TRBJ1-1; TRBD1 matches 9 bases. From germline, CDR1 is MNHEY and CDR2 SMNVEV (reference sequence). The CDR3 is 16 residues long. Unmatched junction bases numbered 4, after V lost 2 bases and J lost 0 bases. For the CDR3, the DNA is TGTGCCAGCAGTTTAAGTGGGACAGGGTTGAACACTGAAGCTTTCTTT. Its translation: CASSLSGTGLNTEAFF.

This chain links TRBV5-1 with TRBJ1-1, with a tentative D call TRBD1 (5 bases). The V gene's germline CDR1 is SGHRS and CDR2 YFSETQ. CDR3 length: 14 amino acids. The V end was cut by 0 bases, the J end by 6 bases, with 12 bases between. CDR3: CASSLGQGRAEAFF. The CDR3 DNA reads as TGCGCCAGCAGCTTGGGCCAGGGTAGAGCTGAAGCTTTCTTT.

V and J are TRBV27 and TRBJ1-1; weak D call: TRBD1 (6 bases). V lost 3 bases, J lost 6 bases, and 17 bases lay in between. From germline, CDR1 is MNHEY and CDR2 SMNVEV (reference sequence). This CDR3 comprises 15 residues. Here the CDR3 DNA reads TGTGCCAGCAGTTTCCCCGGGAGGGGGGTCTCTGAAGCTTTCTTT. This gives the protein CASSFPGRGVSEAFF.